The 10 T cell receptor beta chains presented below share a single source sample, sequenced in a study of blood T cell repertoires in COVID-19. Sequencing was performed with immunoSEQ multiplex PCR; in TCRdb, only in-frame clones are kept and a portion is missing. Altogether fewer than 350,000 clones are present, around 88% being singletons, with the ten largest covering about 1.5%. The sequenced material came from peripheral blood. Receptors originate from a woman in her 30s with COVID-19, enrolled during active disease.

V gene TRBV2 combines with J gene TRBJ2-5; tentative D call: TRBD2 (7 bases). V shed 4 bases and J shed 5 bases, with 14 bases lying between them. Germline-derived CDR1 and CDR2 are SNHLY and FYNNEI. The CDR3 has 14 amino acids. In nucleotides, the CDR3 is TGTGCCAGCAGTGCCCGGGGGGCCCAGGAGACCCAGTACTTC. Its protein product is CASSARGAQETQYF.

This chain uses TRBV2 with TRBJ1-1, with D perhaps matching TRBD1 (5 bases). V was clipped by 6 bases and J by 11 bases, with 7 bases between them. The CDR3 consists of 9 residues. Germline CDR1 reads SNHLY; CDR2 reads FYNNEI. CDR3 DNA: TGTGCCAGCAGATCAGGGGCTTTCTTT. It is translated as CASRSGAFF. The full variable domain, in which reference TRBV2 and TRBJ1-1 provide the parts outside the CDR3, is EPEVTQTPSHQVTQMGQEVILRCVPISNHLYFYWYRQILGQKVEFLVSFYNNEISEKSEIFDDQFSVERPDGSNFTLKIRSTKLEDSAMYFCASRSGAFFGQGTRLTVV.

The chain recombines TRBV5-6 with TRBJ2-2; 9 bases map to TRBD1. The germline gives CDR1 SGHDT, CDR2 YYEEEE. V was clipped by 4 bases and J by 6 bases; unmatched bases: 10. The CDR3 extends over 16 amino acids. The CDR3 region has the DNA TGTGCCAGCAGCCCGGGGACAGGGTCCGACGCCGGGGAGCTGTTTTTT. It encodes CASSPGTGSDAGELFF.

This clone was detected once. The chain carries TRBV5-8 and TRBJ1-1; maybe TRBD1 (5 bases). V lost 0 bases and J lost 0, with 9 bases in between. CDR3 size: 15 residues. Germline-derived CDR1 and CDR2 are SGHTS and YDEGEE. CDR3 sequence: CASSLVPGVNTEAFF. For the CDR3, the DNA is TGTGCCAGCAGCTTGGTACCGGGGGTGAACACTGAAGCTTTCTTT.

This rearrangement joins TRBV9 to TRBJ2-7, with 8 bases that match TRBD1. The CDR3 is 15 residues long. Losses at the gene ends were 4 bases for V and 3 bases for J; bases not matched to a gene: 9. Germline assignment: CDR1 SGDLS and CDR2 YYNGEE. CDR3 loop: CASSPTGGPNYEQYF. CDR3 coding DNA: TGTGCCAGCAGCCCCACAGGGGGACCGAACTACGAGCAGTACTTC.

The chain combines TRBV9 with TRBJ1-3; TRBD1 matches 7 bases. With V trimmed by 5 bases and J by 1 base, 0 bases remained unmatched. This CDR3 region has 13 residues. Germline assignment: CDR1 SGDLS and CDR2 YYNGEE. CDR3 sequence (DNA): TGTGCCAGCAGGGACAGGTCTGGAAACACCATATATTTT. It is translated as CASRDRSGNTIYF.

This chain links TRBV9 with TRBJ2-1; D not resolved. The germline V gene encodes CDR1 SGDLS and CDR2 YYNGEE. The CDR3 covers 14 residues. Deletions cut 0 bases from V and 0 bases from J, with 4 bases between. CDR3 loop: CASSVDNSYNEQFF. The CDR3 DNA reads TGTGCCAGCAGCGTAGATAACTCCTACAATGAGCAGTTCTTC.

This chain uses TRBV6-2 or TRBV6-3 with TRBJ1-1; D gene unclear. This CDR3 has 15 residues. The ends were cut back, 2 bases at V and 0 bases at J, with 10 bases in the middle. CDR1 is MNHEY and CDR2 is SVGEGT in the germline V gene. CDR3 sequence: CASSYAGQLNTEAFF. The CDR3 coding sequence is TGTGCCAGCAGTTACGCGGGTCAATTGAACACTGAAGCTTTCTTT.

This chain uses TRBV27 with TRBJ2-3, with 7 bases aligning to TRBD2. Germline V gene sequence: CDR1 MNHEY, CDR2 SMNVEV (reference sequence). Trimming at V came to 3 bases and at J to 0 bases, leaving 9 bases not matched to a gene. CDR3 length: 17 amino acids. CDR3 DNA: TGTGCCAGCAGTTTTTCGGGGGAGGGTCCTAGCACAGATACGCAGTATTTT. Its translation is CASSFSGEGPSTDTQYF.

The chain couples TRBV7-9 to TRBJ1-1; no clear D. The length of the CDR3 is 14 residues. V dropped 6 bases and J dropped 4 bases, with 15 bases sitting between them. CDR1 and CDR2 (germline): SEHNR, FQNEAQ (reference sequence). The chain's CDR3 is CASSWEVSGTEAFF. In DNA form, the CDR3 reads TGTGCCAGCAGTTGGGAGGTGTCGGGCACTGAAGCTTTCTTT.